The present T cell receptor (beta chain) was sequenced within a study of CD4+ T cells in melanoma. Germline trimming cut 6 bases from V and 6 bases from J; bases unmatched to any gene: 13. Germline-derived CDR1 and CDR2 are KGHSH and LQKENI. CDR3 size: 16 residues. Libraries were prepared by immunoSEQ multiplex PCR; TCRdb keeps only in-frame clonotypes and omits some of them. Among some 4,300 clones listed, 60% to 80% were seen once. This receptor was taken from a human donor with melanoma. The chain couples TRBV18 to TRBJ1-5; TRBD1 agrees at 8 bases. The sequenced material came from cells from a culture (not recorded whether cultured in vitro). The CDR3 region has the DNA TGTGCCAGCTCGCCTGGGCAGGGGGCTCAAGGTCAGCCCCAGCATTTT. Encoded protein: CASSPGQGAQGQPQHF.